What follows are 19 T cell receptor beta chains derived from one specimen sequenced in a study of OX40 agonist ivuxolimab in advanced cancers. The method was immunoSEQ multiplex PCR; TCRdb's version includes in-frame clones alone and lacks a portion of them. Of fewer than 85,000 clones listed, about nine tenths were seen once; the top ten hold 0.3% to 0.45%. The specimen was CD4+ or CD8+ T cells sorted from blood, collected in a trial of the OX40 agonist ivuxolimab. These receptor sequences come from an adult with an advanced solid tumor such as melanoma, head and neck, liver or kidney cancer.

This chain connects TRBV4-3 to TRBJ2-3; D ambiguous. V lost 0 bases to trimming and J lost 8 bases, with 12 bases between them. The length of the CDR3 is 14 residues. Germline assignment: CDR1 LGHNA and CDR2 YSLEER. The CDR3 is CASSQDFGSITQYF. In DNA, the CDR3 is TGCGCCAGCAGCCAAGATTTTGGATCTATTACGCAGTATTTT.

V and J are TRBV7-9 and TRBJ2-5; 8 bases map to TRBD1. This CDR3 contains 14 residues. Germline trimming cut 1 base from V and 8 bases from J; bases unmatched to any gene: 6. Looked up from germline, CDR1 is SEHNR and CDR2 is FQNEAQ (reference sequence). Here the CDR3 reads CASSLENRGDTQYF. In DNA, the CDR3 is TGTGCCAGCAGCTTAGAGAACAGGGGGGACACCCAGTACTTC.

With regard to this clone: This same CDR3 is encoded by further DNA sequences in the sample. This sequence joins TRBV28 and TRBJ2-7; D possibly uses TRBD1 or TRBD2 (5 bases each). The V and J ends lost 4 bases and 0 bases respectively, with 10 bases between them. The CDR3 spans 14 residues. The germline CDR1 and CDR2 sequences are MDHEN and SYDVKM. Written as DNA, the CDR3 is TGTGCCAGCAGTTCCCGGGACGGCTCCTACGAGCAGTACTTC. Its translation: CASSSRDGSYEQYF. Complete variable domain (other parts from reference TRBV28 and TRBJ2-7): DVKVTQSSRYLVKRTGEKVFLECVQDMDHENMFWYRQDPGLGLRLIYFSYDVKMKEKGDIPEGYSVSREKKERFSLILESASTNQTSMYLCASSSRDGSYEQYFGPGTRLTVT.

This chain uses TRBV7-2 with TRBJ1-6; D gene ambiguous. Germline assignment: CDR1 SGHTA and CDR2 FQGNSA. V lost 3 bases to trimming and J lost 3 bases, with 12 bases between them. This CDR3 has 16 amino acids. DNA for the CDR3: TGTGCCAGCAGCTTGGCCCCCCGGAACTATAATTCACCCCTCCACTTT. Translating gives CASSLAPRNYNSPLHF.

CDR3 in amino acids: CASSLALRETQYF. The CDR3 DNA reads as TGTGCCAGCAGCTTGGCTTTGAGAGAGACCCAGTACTTC. The chain links TRBV5-6 to TRBJ2-5; no clear D gene. CDR3 size: 13 residues. Per germline, CDR1 SGHDT and CDR2 YYEEEE. V lost 0 bases and J lost 4, with 7 bases in between.

Remarks on this clone: This CDR3 is also generated by other DNA sequences in the sample. In DNA, the CDR3 is TGCGCCAGCAGCTCCGGACTAGCGGGGGGCTCAGATACGCAGTATTTT. Protein product: CASSSGLAGGSDTQYF. The chain is built from TRBV5-1 and TRBJ2-3; 14 positions match TRBD2. The germline CDR1 and CDR2 sequences are SGHRS and YFSETQ. Losses at the gene ends were 3 bases for V and 4 bases for J; bases not matched to a gene: 4. The CDR3 length is 16 residues.

The chain has TRBV9 and TRBJ1-4; TRBD1 is a possible D gene (5 bases). Germline V CDR1 and CDR2: SGDLS, YYNGEE. The CDR3 runs to 14 residues. Trimming pared 0 bases from V and 7 bases from J, leaving 10 bases between. The CDR3 loop is CASSVGQGGEKLFF. CDR3 nucleotide sequence: TGTGCCAGCAGCGTAGGGCAGGGAGGTGAAAAACTGTTTTTT.

This sequence joins TRBV28 and TRBJ2-2, with TRBD2 matching over 9 bases. The CDR3 runs 20 residues. The junction had 18 bases not matched to a gene; V was cut back by 5 bases and J by 2 bases. The germline V gene encodes CDR1 MDHEN and CDR2 SYDVKM. CDR3 coding DNA: TGTGCCAGCAGTCCGCCGGGGATGGGTAGCGGGAGTGGTAACACCGGGGAGCTGTTTTTT. This encodes CASSPPGMGSGSGNTGELFF.

Regarding this clone: Other DNA sequences in this sample translate to the same CDR3. This chain connects TRBV28 to TRBJ2-3; 12 bases agree with TRBD2. The CDR3 is made up of 17 amino acids. Germline assignment: CDR1 MDHEN and CDR2 SYDVKM. V was clipped by 0 bases and J by 3 bases; unmatched bases: 4. CDR3 in amino acids: CASSLWTSGSSTDTQYF. The DNA of the CDR3 is TGTGCCAGCAGTTTATGGACTAGCGGGAGTAGTACAGATACGCAGTATTTT.

The chain uses TRBV9 and TRBJ2-5, with D possibly TRBD1 on 5 matching bases. V shed 0 bases and J shed 2 bases, with 14 bases lying between them. CDR1 is SGDLS, CDR2 YYNGEE, per germline. CDR3 length equals 16 residues. The CDR3 sequence is CASSVAGWGPQETQYF. In DNA, the CDR3 is TGTGCCAGCAGCGTAGCAGGGTGGGGCCCTCAAGAGACCCAGTACTTC.

The V gene is TRBV16, the J gene TRBJ1-3; weak D call: TRBD1 (6 bases). The germline V gene has CDR1 KGHSY and CDR2 FQNENV. The CDR3 contains 15 residues. V lost 6 bases and J lost 6, with 18 bases in between. The CDR3 protein is CASSHRDTVSNTIYF. As DNA, the CDR3 is TGTGCCAGCAGTCACCGGGACACGGTGTCAAACACCATATATTTT.

This sequence joins TRBV25-1 and TRBJ2-3; D remains unclear. V dropped 3 bases and J dropped 0 bases, with 7 bases sitting between them. Per germline, CDR1 MGHDK and CDR2 SYGVNS. CDR3 size: 14 residues. Here the CDR3 reads CASSDSSSTDTQYF. CDR3 DNA sequence: TGTGCCAGCAGTGATTCTAGTAGCACAGATACGCAGTATTTT. The whole variable domain, filled in from reference TRBV25-1 and TRBJ2-3, reads EADIYQTPRYLVIGTGKKITLECSQTMGHDKMYWYQQDPGMELHLIHYSYGVNSTEKGDLSSESTVSRIRTEHFPLTLESARPSHTSQYLCASSDSSSTDTQYFGPGTRLTVL.

The chain uses TRBV29-1 and TRBJ2-3; D is unresolved. CDR3 length: 13 amino acids. V was cut by 3 bases and J by 6 bases, with 13 bases left in between. CDR1 SQVTM and CDR2 ANQGSEA come from the germline V gene. As DNA, the CDR3 is TGCAGCGTTGACAGTGACTCCTCGGATACGCAGTATTTT. Amino acids: CSVDSDSSDTQYF.

The chain employs TRBV29-1 and TRBJ1-1; a possible D gene is TRBD1 (5 bases). V was pared by 5 bases and J by 7 bases, with 14 bases between. The length of the CDR3 is 12 residues. Germline loops: CDR1 SQVTM, CDR2 ANQGSEA. The CDR3, as DNA: TGCAGCGTTAATCTAGGGACGGTTGAAGCTTTCTTT. The encoded protein is CSVNLGTVEAFF.

V usage is TRBV7-8 and J usage is TRBJ2-7; a weak D match, TRBD1 (6 bases). Trimming removed 4 bases at V and 0 bases at J, with 13 bases between. The CDR3 sequence is 15 residues long. Germline lookup yields CDR1 SGHVS and CDR2 FQNEAQ. The CDR3 region is CASSWSGVSSYEQYF. The DNA of the CDR3 is TGTGCCAGCAGCTGGTCAGGGGTCAGCTCCTACGAGCAGTACTTC.

The rearrangement uses TRBV6-1 and TRBJ2-3; D gene uncertain. The CDR3 covers 13 residues. The ends were cut back, 6 bases at V and 2 bases at J, with 9 bases in the middle. Germline CDR1 and CDR2: MNHNS and SASEGT. The CDR3 reads CASSAIYTDTQYF. The CDR3, as DNA: TGTGCCAGCAGCGCCATTTACACAGATACGCAGTATTTT.

This sequence joins TRBV28 and TRBJ2-5; 8 bases map to TRBD1. The J call is in doubt because the DNA end fits TRBJ2-7 better. Germline loops: CDR1 MDHEN, CDR2 SYDVKM. The CDR3 covers 16 residues. The CDR3 loop is CASSPNPGGETYEQYF. The CDR3, as DNA: TGTGCCAGCAGTCCAAACCCAGGGGGCGAGACCTACGAGCAGTACTTC.

This chain joins TRBV28 and TRBJ1-2; 7 bases line up with TRBD1. In germline, CDR1 is MDHEN, CDR2 SYDVKM. The junction had 9 bases not matched to a gene; V was cut back by 6 bases and J by 5 bases. The CDR3 runs to 14 residues. CDR3 residues: CASRPGQPGYGYTF. CDR3 coding DNA: TGTGCCAGCAGACCGGGACAGCCAGGGTATGGCTACACCTTC.

This rearrangement joins TRBV7-9 to TRBJ1-3; D gene unclear. In germline, CDR1 is SEHNR, CDR2 FQNEAQ (reference sequence). The CDR3 extends over 16 amino acids. Trimming removed 5 bases at V and 2 bases at J, with 16 bases between. CDR3 loop: CASSGYRSGAGNTIYF. The DNA for the CDR3 is TGTGCCAGCAGCGGTTACAGATCGGGAGCTGGAAACACCATATATTTT.